This note documents a single T cell receptor beta chain sequence. This record comes from a study of blood T cell repertoires in COVID-19. Study at large: Samples representing acute and convalescent COVID-19 were sourced from the United States, Italy and Spain. The analysed material was cDNA or gDNA that came from T cells, B-cell-depleted T cells, or PBMCs.

In the original workflow: Estimated nucleated cell counts came from reference gene primer amplification. Produced via immunoSEQ multiplex PCR; TCRdb's table is partial and in-frame only. D and trimming come from the DNA, and the V and J calls and clone size come from that table. The sample holds about 210,000 clones; about 78% are singletons and the top ten take under 8.5%. With 1 base clipped from V and 2 bases from J, the junction kept 4 bases outside the gene matches. CDR3 length: 16 residues. Germline V CDR1 and CDR2: SGHTA, FQGNSA. Sequenced: peripheral blood. This TCR came from a woman between 65 and 79 years old with acute or convalescent COVID-19. The chain is built from TRBV7-2 and TRBJ2-3; 9 positions agree with TRBD2. The CDR3 DNA reads TGTGCCAGCAGCTTAGGAGCGGGGGGCCACACAGATACGCAGTATTTT. It encodes CASSLGAGGHTDTQYF.